This T cell receptor beta chain was captured in a study of human T cells and chemical hapten exposure. Overall study: Sensitization was performed using 2% DPC on an approximately 2 cm by approximately 2 cm upper inner arm skin site. Study-wide findings and caveats: It was expanded TCRs that formed significantly more large CDR3 similarity clusters than controls did. With patch test score, the counts of PT1 expanded TCRs showed a positive correlation.

V gave up 5 bases and J gave up 6 bases; unmatched junction bases: 4. Germline V gene data show CDR1 as DFQATT and CDR2 as SNEGSKA (reference sequence). There are 12 residues in the CDR3. Sample time point: patch test 3, about 24 weeks after DPC sensitization. Treatment of the sample: therapeutic diphenylcyclopropenone sensitization with weekly scalp DPC. Alopecia patients between 18 and 70 years old and suitable for DPC were used as donors. In TCRdb, the RACE reads were re-called with MiXCR into one record per CDR3 protein. The sample includes roughly 89,000 distinct CDR3 sequences, approximately 10% of them seen just once. As to this clonotype: As yet, its antigen is unknown.

This rearrangement joins TRBV20-1 to TRBJ2-7; 10 bases line up with TRBD2. This clonotype originated in a woman under 40 with alopecia areata. Some clones in this sample may be carry-over from other donors' samples. Here the sequenced sample was whole blood, taken in connection with sensitization to the hapten diphenylcyclopropenone (DPC). CDR3 nucleotide sequence: TGCAGTGCTTACAGGACTAGCGGCGAGCAGTACTTC. Translating gives CSAYRTSGEQYF.